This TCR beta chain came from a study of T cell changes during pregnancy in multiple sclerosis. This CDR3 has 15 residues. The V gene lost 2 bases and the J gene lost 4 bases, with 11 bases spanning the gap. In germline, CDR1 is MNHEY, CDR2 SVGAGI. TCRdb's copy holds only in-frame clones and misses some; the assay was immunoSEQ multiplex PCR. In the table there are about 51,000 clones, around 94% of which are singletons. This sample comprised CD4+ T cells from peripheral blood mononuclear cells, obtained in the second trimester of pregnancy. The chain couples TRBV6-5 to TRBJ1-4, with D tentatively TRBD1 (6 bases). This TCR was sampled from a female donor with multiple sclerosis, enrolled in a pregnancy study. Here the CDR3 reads CASSYGRGHNEKLFF. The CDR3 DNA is TGTGCCAGCAGTTACGGCAGGGGACATAATGAAAAACTGTTTTTT.